The 10 T cell receptor beta chains listed next were all sequenced from one sample in a study of cytomegalovirus exposure and HLA in healthy donors. This PCR relied on a set of 60 Vbeta primers and 13 Jbeta primers. TCRdb's table, derived via immunoSEQ multiplex PCR, lists solely in-frame clones and lacks some. The sample carries some 120,000 clones, around a tenth recorded once. Sequencing was done on a sample of PBMCs. These receptors came from a man aged 30 to 39 in good health and CMV-seronegative.

J is TRBJ2-2 and V is TRBV29-1; maybe TRBD2 (5 bases). The CDR3 covers 13 residues. CDR1 and CDR2 (germline): SQVTM, ANQGSEA. Trimming removed 3 bases from V and 8 bases from J, with 13 bases in between. The CDR3 protein is CSVEAGPPGELFF. CDR3 nucleotides: TGCAGCGTTGAGGCGGGCCCTCCAGGGGAGCTGTTTTTT.

The chain links TRBV11-2 to TRBJ2-3, with TRBD2 identical over 12 bases. The CDR3 has 16 amino acids. Germline V CDR1 and CDR2: SGHAT, FQNNGV. The V gene end was trimmed by 5 bases and the J gene end by 2 bases; junction bases not matched to a gene: 5. CDR3 region: CASSPSGRGLTDTQYF. The DNA of the CDR3 is TGTGCCAGCAGCCCTAGCGGGAGGGGCCTCACAGATACGCAGTATTTT. The complete variable domain, with remaining parts taken from reference TRBV11-2 and TRBJ2-3, reads EAGVAQSPRYKIIEKRQSVAFWCNPISGHATLYWYQQILGQGPKLLIQFQNNGVVDDSQLPKDRFSAERLKGVDSTLKIQPAKLEDSAVYLCASSPSGRGLTDTQYFGPGTRLTVL.

V is TRBV30 and J is TRBJ1-2; 8 bases are shared with TRBD1. This CDR3 has 14 amino acids. Germline CDR1 is GTSNPN and CDR2 is SVGIG (reference sequence). Trimming removed 0 bases from V and 8 bases from J; junction bases left unmatched: 8. This CDR3 reads CAWSVGQGRGGYTF. CDR3 bases: TGTGCCTGGAGTGTAGGACAGGGTAGGGGAGGCTACACCTTC.

In this sample, this clone turned up a few times. At one end, the junction sequence differs from germline, possibly due to a read error. This chain uses TRBV4-1 with TRBJ2-1; D ambiguous. The CDR3 spans 11 residues. CDR1 is MGHRA, CDR2 YSYEKL, per germline. The chain's CDR3 is CASSHPLFPVF. CDR3 in DNA: TGCGCCAGCAGCCATCCTCTATTCCCGGTCTTC.

This clone was counted between two and nine times. This sample also contains other DNA sequences that code for the same CDR3. In DNA form, the CDR3 reads TGCGCCAGCAGCCAAGACAGGGGCAGGGGTCAGCCCCAGCATTTT. It codes for CASSQDRGRGQPQHF. The rearrangement uses TRBV4-1 and TRBJ1-5, with D maybe TRBD1 (6 bases). This CDR3 contains 15 residues. CDR1 and CDR2 from the germline V gene are MGHRA and YSYEKL. The ends were cut back, 0 bases at V and 6 bases at J, with 12 bases in the middle.

This clone was seen a few times. The CDR3 is CASSQGVVGTGYEQYF. Here the CDR3 DNA reads TGTGCCAGCAGCCAAGGCGTCGTTGGGACAGGGTACGAGCAGTACTTC. The genes are TRBV4-2 and TRBJ2-7; 9 nucleotides match TRBD1. The CDR3 contains 16 residues. From germline, CDR1 is LGHNA and CDR2 YNFKEQ. Unmatched junction bases numbered 8, after V lost 1 base and J lost 4 bases.

This chain joins TRBV15 and TRBJ1-2; tentative D call: TRBD1 (5 bases). The CDR3 runs to 16 residues. Between the trimmed V and J ends, which lost 3 bases and 1 base, there was a span of 15 bases. Germline-derived CDR1 and CDR2 are LNHNV and YYDKDF (reference sequence). CDR3 sequence: CATSRPLEGHNYGYTF. The CDR3 DNA is TGTGCCACCAGCAGGCCCCTGGAGGGGCATAACTATGGCTACACCTTC.

The V and J genes are TRBV30 and TRBJ1-2, with 10 bases matching TRBD1. CDR1 is GTSNPN, CDR2 SVGIG, per germline (reference sequence). This CDR3 contains 14 residues. Trimming cost V 1 base and J 4 bases; bases outside gene matches: 3. Here the CDR3 reads CAWSGQGAGYGYTF. CDR3 sequence (DNA): TGTGCCTGGAGTGGACAGGGGGCAGGCTATGGCTACACCTTC.

V gene TRBV12-5 combines with J gene TRBJ1-5, with a weak D call TRBD1 (6 bases). V was clipped by 6 bases and J by 4 bases, with 19 bases between them. Germline values: CDR1 LGHNT, CDR2 FRNRAP. The CDR3 has 16 amino acids. CDR3 nucleotide sequence: TGTGCTAGTGGCCTTGGTATCGGGACACAGAATCAGCCCCAGCATTTT. Residues: CASGLGIGTQNQPQHF. The full variable domain, in which reference TRBV12-5 and TRBJ1-5 provide the parts outside the CDR3, is DARVTQTPRHKVTEMGQEVTMRCQPILGHNTVFWYRQTMMQGLELLAYFRNRAPLDDSGMPKDRFSAEMPDATLATLKIQPSEPRDSAVYFCASGLGIGTQNQPQHFGDGTRLSIL.

Remarks on this clone: A junction boundary mismatches the germline segment, possibly from a read error. The genes are TRBV5-4 and TRBJ1-2, with TRBD1 as a possible D gene (6 bases). This CDR3 is 16 amino acids long. CDR1 and CDR2 (germline): SGHNT, YYREEE (reference sequence). In DNA, the CDR3 is TGTGCCAGCAGCTCCTCACTGGGTTGGGGGCACTATTGCTACACCTTC. It specifies CASSSSLGWGHYCYTF.